Following are 27 T cell receptor beta chains from one sample sequenced in a study of blood T cell repertoires in COVID-19. Method: immunoSEQ multiplex PCR; TCRdb's copy keeps in-frame clones and lacks some. The sample records some 60,000 clones, about 86% being singletons. Sequencing was done on a sample of peripheral blood. The receptors shown here come from a man aged 55 to 70 with acute or convalescent COVID-19.

The rearrangement joins TRBV6-5 to TRBJ2-5; 7 bases agree with TRBD1. Germline V lookup: CDR1 MNHEY, CDR2 SVGAGI. Losses at the gene ends were 0 bases for V and 5 bases for J; bases not matched to a gene: 9. The CDR3 sequence is 16 residues long. The CDR3 coding sequence is TGTGCCAGCAGTTACTCCCCTACGACAGGGTCTGAGACCCAGTACTTC. Encoded protein: CASSYSPTTGSETQYF.

V is TRBV29-1 and J is TRBJ1-2; 8 bases match TRBD1. V lost 3 bases, J lost 3 bases, and 6 bases stayed unmatched. Germline V gene sequence: CDR1 SQVTM, CDR2 ANQGSEA. The CDR3 consists of 14 residues. DNA of the CDR3: TGCAGCGTTGATGTCAGGGGGCTGGACTATGGCTACACCTTC. Encoded protein: CSVDVRGLDYGYTF.

The chain is built from TRBV30 and TRBJ1-1, with D possibly being TRBD1 (6 bases). Germline V gene lookup returns CDR1 GTSNPN and CDR2 SVGIG (reference sequence). Trimming removed 1 base at V and 3 bases at J, with 9 bases between. This CDR3 is 13 amino acids long. The CDR3: CAWSGTADTEAFF. The CDR3, as DNA: TGTGCCTGGAGTGGGACAGCGGACACTGAAGCTTTCTTT.

The chain has TRBV10-2 and TRBJ1-1; D is perhaps TRBD1 (6 bases). This CDR3 spans 14 amino acids. The germline V gene has CDR1 WSHSY and CDR2 SAAADI. V lost 6 bases, J lost 0 bases, and 11 bases lay in between. DNA for the CDR3: TGCGCCAGCAGCTTGGGACACCTGAACACTGAAGCTTTCTTT. Its protein product is CASSLGHLNTEAFF.

CDR3 DNA: TGTGCCAGCAGCCCCGCGGGCAGGACAACTAATGAAAAACTGTTTTTT. It encodes CASSPAGRTTNEKLFF. The chain employs TRBV11-2 and TRBJ1-4; no definite D call. The V end lost 5 bases, the J end lost 0 bases, and 13 bases lay between the germline ends. The germline V gene encodes CDR1 SGHAT and CDR2 FQNNGV. The CDR3 is 16 amino acids.

The CDR3 reads CAVRREPYEQYF. The CDR3 coding sequence is TGTGCCGTACGGCGGGAACCCTACGAGCAGTACTTC. This chain links TRBV28 with TRBJ2-7; maybe TRBD2 (6 bases). V was trimmed by 11 bases and J by 2 bases, leaving 13 bases between them. The length of the CDR3 is 12 residues. From germline, CDR1 is MDHEN and CDR2 SYDVKM.

The chain links TRBV2 to TRBJ2-5; 9 nucleotides align to TRBD1. The V and J ends lost 7 bases and 0 bases, in that order; junction bases with no gene match: 12. Looked up from germline, CDR1 is SNHLY and CDR2 is FYNNEI. CDR3 length: 17 amino acids. The CDR3 DNA reads as TGTGCCAGCATACCCTCTCTCGGACAGGGGTACCAAGAGACCCAGTACTTC. This codes for CASIPSLGQGYQETQYF.

This chain links TRBV9 with TRBJ1-2, with D tentatively TRBD1 (6 bases). The germline V and J ends were trimmed by 4 bases and 5 bases, with 12 bases remaining between them. The length of the CDR3 is 13 residues. Germline V CDR1 and CDR2: SGDLS, YYNGEE. CDR3 in DNA: TGTGCCAGCAGCACAGAAGGGGGTTATGGCTACACCTTC. This translates into CASSTEGGYGYTF.

V gene TRBV7-3 combines with J gene TRBJ2-3; 9 nucleotides align to TRBD2. After removal of 1 base from V and 4 bases from J, the junction contained 12 bases not matched to a gene. The germline V gene encodes CDR1 SGHTA and CDR2 FQGTGA. The CDR3 consists of 18 residues. The CDR3 coding sequence is TGTGCCAGCAGCTTAATGGCTAGCGGGGCAATTGGCGCAGATACGCAGTATTTT. Translated: CASSLMASGAIGADTQYF.

The chain combines TRBV7-6 with TRBJ1-1; D remains ambiguous. V was trimmed by 3 bases and J by 5 bases, leaving 16 bases between them. CDR3 length: 15 residues. Germline CDR1 reads SGHVS; CDR2 reads FNYEAQ. The CDR3 sequence: CASSFLGEVLTEAFF. The CDR3 bases are TGTGCCAGCAGCTTCCTCGGCGAGGTTCTTACTGAAGCTTTCTTT.

This clone occurred a few times. CDR3 sequence reads: CASRGSASGSDVAKNIQYF. CDR3 DNA: TGCGCCAGCAGGGGGTCCGCTAGCGGGAGTGATGTGGCCAAAAACATTCAGTACTTC. The chain links TRBV5-1 to TRBJ2-4, with TRBD2 identical over 10 bases. The CDR3 contains 19 residues. The germline gives CDR1 SGHRS, CDR2 YFSETQ. With 5 bases clipped from V and 1 base from J, the junction kept 15 bases outside the gene matches.

This chain uses TRBV7-3 with TRBJ1-1; no reliable D call. The germline V gene has CDR1 SGHTA and CDR2 FQGTGA. The V end was cut by 1 base, the J end by 4 bases, with 10 bases between. This CDR3 has 14 amino acids. The CDR3 DNA is TGTGCCAGCAGCTTAAGCCGGGTGGGCACTGAAGCTTTCTTT. Translation gives CASSLSRVGTEAFF.

V usage is TRBV9 and J usage is TRBJ2-2; 11 positions match TRBD2. Per the germline V gene, CDR1 is SGDLS and CDR2 is YYNGEE. With 0 bases clipped from V and 7 bases from J, the junction kept 11 bases outside the gene matches. The CDR3 covers 18 residues. The CDR3 reads CASSVGTSGRRRGGELFF. As DNA, the CDR3 is TGTGCCAGCAGCGTAGGTACTAGCGGGAGAAGACGGGGCGGGGAGCTGTTTTTT.

The rearrangement joins TRBV6-1 to TRBJ1-2; D may be TRBD1 (5 bases). This CDR3 has 16 amino acids. V shed 0 bases and J shed 0 bases, with 11 bases lying between them. CDR1 MNHNS and CDR2 SASEGT come from the germline V gene. The CDR3 DNA is TGTGCCAGCAGTGAAGCTTACAGGCGCCCTAACTATGGCTACACCTTC. Its protein product is CASSEAYRRPNYGYTF.

This chain joins TRBV10-2 and TRBJ2-7; D gene uncertain. This CDR3 is built from 11 residues. CDR1 WSHSY and CDR2 SAAADI come from the germline V gene. The V and J ends lost 3 bases and 12 bases respectively, with 12 bases between them. CDR3 nucleotide sequence: TGCGCCAGCAGTGAAAACAGCAAAGGGTACTTC. It is translated as CASSENSKGYF.

This clone was seen just once. The chain joins TRBV6-2 or TRBV6-3 to TRBJ2-3; D perhaps matches TRBD1 (6 bases). Germline V gene lookup returns CDR1 MNHEY and CDR2 SVGEGT. This CDR3 is built from 17 residues. V was clipped by 2 bases and J by 2 bases, with 17 bases between them. CDR3 sequence (DNA): TGTGCCAGCAGTTACGCTCTTCGGGCAGGGGCCACAGATACGCAGTATTTT. Protein sequence: CASSYALRAGATDTQYF.

This chain connects TRBV27 to TRBJ2-7, with D hard to call. V lost 6 bases and J 3 bases, leaving 3 bases between the germline ends. Germline lookup yields CDR1 MNHEY and CDR2 SMNVEV (reference sequence). The CDR3 consists of 10 residues. The CDR3 sequence is CASSLYEQYF. The CDR3 DNA follows: TGTGCCAGCAGCCTCTACGAGCAGTACTTC.

This chain connects TRBV18 to TRBJ1-2, with D possibly TRBD1 on 5 matching bases. The V gene's germline CDR1 is KGHSH and CDR2 LQKENI. The CDR3 is made up of 14 amino acids. V was trimmed by 4 bases and J by 2 bases, leaving 11 bases between them. The CDR3 nucleotides read TGTGCCAGCTCACGGGGGGGACCGAACTATGGCTACACCTTC. Translation gives CASSRGGPNYGYTF. Complete variable domain (other parts from reference TRBV18 and TRBJ1-2): NAGVMQNPRHLVRRRGQEARLRCSPMKGHSHVYWYRQLPEEGLKFMVYLQKENIIDESGMPKERFSAEFPKEGPSILRIQQVVRGDSAAYFCASSRGGPNYGYTFGSGTRLTVV.

The CDR3 is CASSPPRAGTIYNEQFF. The CDR3 DNA sequence: TGTGCCAGCTCACCACCGAGGGCAGGAACCATCTACAATGAGCAGTTCTTC. V usage is TRBV18 and J usage is TRBJ2-1; TRBD2 might be the D (5 bases). The germline CDR1 and CDR2 sequences are KGHSH and LQKENI. The CDR3 loop spans 17 amino acids. The V and J ends lost 0 bases and 3 bases respectively, with 15 bases between them.

This chain joins TRBV12-5 and TRBJ2-2; no firm D call. The CDR3 is made up of 13 amino acids. V lost 2 bases, J lost 3 bases, and 4 bases lay in between. Germline CDR1 is LGHNT and CDR2 is FRNRAP. Here the CDR3 reads CASGLRDTGELFF. The DNA for the CDR3 is TGTGCTAGTGGTTTGCGGGACACCGGGGAGCTGTTTTTT.

This chain uses TRBV28 with TRBJ1-4, with D unclear. Trimming removed 0 bases at V and 11 bases at J, with 16 bases between. The length of the CDR3 is 15 residues. CDR1 MDHEN and CDR2 SYDVKM come from the germline V gene. The CDR3 DNA reads TGTGCCAGCAGTTTATGGGCGGCAGGTGGAGGGAAACTGTTTTTT. It is translated as CASSLWAAGGGKLFF.

This chain uses TRBV3-1 (or the pseudogene TRBV3-2) with TRBJ1-2; 9 nucleotides line up with TRBD1. Germline V gives CDR1 LGHDT, CDR2 YNNKEL (reference sequence). This CDR3 has 16 amino acids. V lost 4 bases and J lost 8; bases outside the gene matches: 14. The CDR3 nucleotides read TGTGCCAGCAGCCCACTGTCCGGGACAGGGATCTACGGCTACACCTTC. Protein product: CASSPLSGTGIYGYTF.

V gene TRBV5-1 combines with J gene TRBJ2-7; 9 bases line up with TRBD1. The CDR3 extends over 15 amino acids. V shed 4 bases and J 3 bases; nucleotides not matched to a gene: 8. From germline, CDR1 is SGHRS and CDR2 YFSETQ. The CDR3 DNA sequence: TGCGCCAGCAGCCCCCCGGGACAGGGCGTCTACGAGCAGTACTTC. Amino acids: CASSPPGQGVYEQYF.

This clone has a single count. The rearrangement joins TRBV19 to TRBJ2-1; D remains ambiguous. Germline lookup yields CDR1 LNHDA and CDR2 SQIVND (reference sequence). V gave up 4 bases and J gave up 1 base, with 11 bases separating them. The CDR3 consists of 15 residues. This CDR3 is CASSTGHSSYNEQFF. The CDR3 coding sequence is TGTGCCAGTAGTACAGGCCATTCTTCCTACAATGAGCAGTTCTTC.

This chain joins TRBV5-1 and TRBJ2-1; 12 positions agree with TRBD2. This CDR3 is built from 23 residues. Unmatched junction bases numbered 20, after V lost 1 base and J lost 0 bases. Per germline, CDR1 SGHRS and CDR2 YFSETQ. The CDR3 sequence is CASSLPDPPPSGRAPGSYNEQFF. CDR3 coding DNA: TGCGCCAGCAGCTTGCCTGACCCTCCTCCTAGCGGGAGGGCCCCCGGCTCCTACAATGAGCAGTTCTTC.

The chain combines TRBV7-9 with TRBJ2-7; D possibly corresponds to TRBD2 (7 bases). The CDR3 spans 13 residues. Trimming removed 8 bases from V and 2 bases from J, with 13 bases in between. Germline lookup yields CDR1 SEHNR and CDR2 FQNEAQ (reference sequence). The CDR3 here is CASGGRGPYEQYF. In DNA form, the CDR3 reads TGTGCCAGCGGGGGGCGGGGGCCCTACGAGCAGTACTTC.

This clone was seen a single time. The chain recombines TRBV11-3 with TRBJ2-3, with D perhaps TRBD2 (6 bases). V dropped 0 bases and J dropped 5 bases, with 9 bases sitting between them. The CDR3 is 14 residues long. CDR1 is SGHNT, CDR2 YENEEA, per germline. The CDR3, as DNA: TGTGCCAGCAGCTTAGAGGGAGGCTTAGATACGCAGTATTTT. Amino acid sequence: CASSLEGGLDTQYF.